This is a list of T cell receptor beta chains from one sample in a study of T cell responses to AZD1222 COVID-19 vaccine. Clones were read by immunoSEQ multiplex PCR, and TCRdb kept only the in-frame ones, dropping some. The sample shows about 200,000 clones, approximately 93% of them seen only once. Sequencing was performed on peripheral blood, taken 28 days after the second AZD1222 dose. These receptors all come from an adult who received the AZD1222 COVID-19 vaccine. The conserved cysteine and the conserved F or W are not part of the CDR3 here. D genes are given only for firm matches.

>-|TRBV5-1
ASSPVTFLPYGYT
>TRBD1|TRBV7-9
ASSLAQGYGYT
>-|TRBV19
ASSPQATNTGELF
>TRBD1|TRBV25-1
ASSADRGYGYT
>TRBD1|TRBV27
ASRQGGISNQPQH
>TRBD1|TRBV19
ASSSSGGGWTEAF
>-|TRBV7-9
ASSPGTFYGYT
>TRBD1|TRBV7-2
ASSRPGQGYEQY
>TRBD2|TRBV18
ASSPSSGGDYEQY
>-|TRBV7-6
ASSLAPGFSYGYT
>TRBD1|TRBV6-2/TRBV6-3
ASSYKPGTDSGNTIY
>-|TRBV18
ASSTSNTEAF
>-|TRBV6-5
ASRVFNSGANVLT
>TRBD1|TRBV15
ATSWDRAVAEQY
>TRBD1|TRBV10-1
ASSSGQGPYEQY
>-|TRBV29-1
SGEENYGYT
>TRBD1|TRBV6-2/TRBV6-3
ASSYGTDHNQPQH
>-|TRBV28
ASVGERFGKLF
>TRBD1|TRBV14
ASSPRDRELNT
>TRBD1|TRBV7-8
ASRPTGAAYNEQF
>-|TRBV20-1
SASLAGGGNQPQH
>-|TRBV6-5
ASSYGGSNEKLF